This T cell receptor (beta chain) came from a study of blood T cell repertoires in COVID-19 (dated by TCRdb to 2018 to 2021). For context, the study as a whole: The collaborator samples originated in the United States, Italy and Spain and spanned the acute and convalescent phases of COVID-19. The material from the prospective study consisted of cDNA or gDNA derived from T cells, B-cell-depleted T cells, or PBMCs. HLA class I and class II types, where available, came from metadata supplied by the sample provider rather than from assay-based typing. The repertoires were made available in a free public database intended to serve as a resource for research on the immune response to SARS-CoV-2. Sample metadata almost always included a de-identified subject ID, COVID-19 status, age in years and sex. Subjects who had been exposed to COVID-19, were actively infected with it, or had recovered from it provided the deeply sampled blood TCRbeta repertoires that made up the dataset. Samples were obtained from the ongoing ImmuneRACE study (first 160 participants) and from 1,254 subjects provided by 6 global collaborators. Paper-wide results and their limitations: Clinical and demographic metadata were provided uncurated, with the amount varying by source and participant.

TCRbeta CDR3 regions were amplified from genomic DNA by means of the immunoSEQ Assay, a bias-controlled multiplex PCR. Concerning the study's data processing: Nucleated cell counts per sample were estimated from amplification of reference gene primers within the assay. To quantify the absolute abundance of each unique TCRbeta CDR3 rearrangement, sequence reads were collapsed and filtered. For each sample, productive Simpson clonality was calculated by taking the square root of Simpson's diversity index across productive rearrangements. TCRdb limited this immuneACCESS table to in-frame rearrangements with V and J called. A share of clones is missing; checked studies link under half to unresolved V genes, and the rest is unexplained. The DNA gave D and trimming, while V, J and clone size come from that table. This sample has more than 300,000 clones in its table, and around 91% of those were observed once. The ten top clones hold around 0.96% of the sample.

With regard to this clone: No antigen is known for it. No clone much larger than this one lies a single base away; base qualities are absent.

One collaborating source in Seattle enrolled patients during active infection and followed them longitudinally through the course of disease. Collaborating institutions collected whole blood in K2EDTA tubes following their own protocols. Collaborator samples were shipped for TCRbeta analysis as frozen whole blood, isolated PBMCs, or DNA extracted from either sample type. Unmatched junction bases come to 5, with V trimmed by 4 bases and J by 1 base. The germline V gene supplies CDR1 SGHRS and CDR2 YFSETQ. Counted from cysteine to phenylalanine, this CDR3 has 16 amino acids. The read is trimmed to its CDR3 DNA, 48 bases read in frame from base 1.

The receptor was derived from a woman in her 40s with COVID-19, enrolled during active disease. The rearrangement joined TRBV5-1 to TRBJ2-1; TRBD1 aligns with 10 central bases. The material sequenced was peripheral blood. The DNA sequence is as follows: TGCGCCAGCAGCCCGCCGGGACAGGGGTCCTACAATGAGCAGTTCTTC. This translates into CASSPPGQGSYNEQFF.